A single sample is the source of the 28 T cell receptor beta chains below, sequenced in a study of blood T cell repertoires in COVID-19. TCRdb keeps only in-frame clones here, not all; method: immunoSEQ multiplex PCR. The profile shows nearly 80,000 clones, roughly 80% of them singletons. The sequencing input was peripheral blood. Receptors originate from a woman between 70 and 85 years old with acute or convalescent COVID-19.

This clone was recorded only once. CDR3 DNA: TGTGCCAGCAGCGCCGGGAGAGAACCCCGAGAAACATACAATGAGCAGTTCTTC. It translates to CASSAGREPRETYNEQFF. V usage is TRBV9 and J usage is TRBJ2-1; tentative D call: TRBD2 (6 bases). CDR3 length: 18 residues. The germline gives CDR1 SGDLS, CDR2 YYNGEE. V was shortened by 3 bases and J by 4 bases, with 23 bases between the two germline ends.

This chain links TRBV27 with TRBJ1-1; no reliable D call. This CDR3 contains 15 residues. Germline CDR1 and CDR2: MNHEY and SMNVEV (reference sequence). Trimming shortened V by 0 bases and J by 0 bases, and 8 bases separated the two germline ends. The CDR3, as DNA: TGTGCCAGCAGTTTATCTGCGGGGTTGAACACTGAAGCTTTCTTT. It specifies CASSLSAGLNTEAFF.

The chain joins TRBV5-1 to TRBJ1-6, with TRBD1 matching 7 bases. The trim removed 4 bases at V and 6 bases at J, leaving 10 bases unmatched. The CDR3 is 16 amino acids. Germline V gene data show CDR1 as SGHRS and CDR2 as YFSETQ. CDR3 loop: CASSPEPQGVNSPLHF. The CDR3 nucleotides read TGCGCCAGCAGCCCGGAGCCTCAGGGGGTTAATTCACCCCTCCACTTT.

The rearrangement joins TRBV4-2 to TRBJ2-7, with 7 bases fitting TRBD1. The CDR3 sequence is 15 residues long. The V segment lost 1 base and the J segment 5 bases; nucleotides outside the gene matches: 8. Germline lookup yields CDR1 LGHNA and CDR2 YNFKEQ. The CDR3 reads CASSQGDREADEQYF. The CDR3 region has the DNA TGTGCCAGCAGCCAAGGCGACAGGGAAGCGGACGAGCAGTACTTC.

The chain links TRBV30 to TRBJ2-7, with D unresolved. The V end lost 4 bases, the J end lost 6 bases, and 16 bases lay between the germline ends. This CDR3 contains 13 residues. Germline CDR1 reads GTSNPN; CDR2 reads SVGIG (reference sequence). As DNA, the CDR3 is TGTGCCTGGAACCTCCAAACGGTTGGCGAGCAGTACTTC. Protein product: CAWNLQTVGEQYF.

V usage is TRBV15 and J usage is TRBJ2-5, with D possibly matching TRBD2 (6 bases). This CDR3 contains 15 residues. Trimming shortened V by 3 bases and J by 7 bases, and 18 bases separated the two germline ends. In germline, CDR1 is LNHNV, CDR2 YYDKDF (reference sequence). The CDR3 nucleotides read TGTGCCACCAGCAGGGCTCTTATGTTGGGAGGGACCCAGTACTTC. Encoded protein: CATSRALMLGGTQYF.

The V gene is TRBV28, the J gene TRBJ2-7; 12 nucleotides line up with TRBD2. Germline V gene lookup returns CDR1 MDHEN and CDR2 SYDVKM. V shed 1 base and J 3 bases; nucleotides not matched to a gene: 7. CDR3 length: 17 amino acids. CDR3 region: CASSLLRLAGEDYEQYF. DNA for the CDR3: TGTGCCAGCAGTTTATTGAGACTAGCGGGAGAGGACTACGAGCAGTACTTC.

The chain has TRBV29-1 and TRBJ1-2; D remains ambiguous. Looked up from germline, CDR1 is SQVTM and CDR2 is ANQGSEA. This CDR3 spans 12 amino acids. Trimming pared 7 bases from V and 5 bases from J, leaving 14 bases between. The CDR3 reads CSAQTAPYGYTF. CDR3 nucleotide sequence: TGCAGCGCCCAGACTGCACCTTATGGCTACACCTTC. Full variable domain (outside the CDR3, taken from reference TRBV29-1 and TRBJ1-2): SAVISQKPSRDICQRGTSLTIQCQVDSQVTMMFWYRQQPGQSLTLIATANQGSEATYESGFVIDKFPISRPNLTFSTLTVSNMSPEDSSIYLCSAQTAPYGYTFGSGTRLTVV.

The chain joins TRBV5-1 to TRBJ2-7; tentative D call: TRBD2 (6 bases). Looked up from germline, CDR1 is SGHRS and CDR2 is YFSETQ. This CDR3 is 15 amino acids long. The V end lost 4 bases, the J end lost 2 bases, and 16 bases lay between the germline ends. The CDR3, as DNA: TGCGCCAGCAGCCCAGGAGGGGCAGGGCCCTACGAGCAGTACTTC. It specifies CASSPGGAGPYEQYF.

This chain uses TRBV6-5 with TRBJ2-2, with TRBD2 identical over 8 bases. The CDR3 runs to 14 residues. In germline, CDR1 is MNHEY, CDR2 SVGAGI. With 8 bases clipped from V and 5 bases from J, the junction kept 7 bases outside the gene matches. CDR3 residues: CASARGGLTGELFF. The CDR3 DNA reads TGTGCCAGCGCCCGGGGGGGTTTAACCGGGGAGCTGTTTTTT.

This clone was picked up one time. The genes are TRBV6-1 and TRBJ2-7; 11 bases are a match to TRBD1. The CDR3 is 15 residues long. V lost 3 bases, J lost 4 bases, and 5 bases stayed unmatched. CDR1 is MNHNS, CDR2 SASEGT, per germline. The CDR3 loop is CASSERDRGGYEQYF. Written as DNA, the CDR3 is TGTGCCAGCAGTGAGAGGGACAGGGGGGGATACGAGCAGTACTTC.

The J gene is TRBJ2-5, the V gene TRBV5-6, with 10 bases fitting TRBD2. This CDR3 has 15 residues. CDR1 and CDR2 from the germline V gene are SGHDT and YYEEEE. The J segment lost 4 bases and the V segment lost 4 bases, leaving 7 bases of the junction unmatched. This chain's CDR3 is CASSPVAGGVETQYF. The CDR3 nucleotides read TGTGCCAGCAGCCCTGTAGCGGGAGGAGTAGAGACCCAGTACTTC.

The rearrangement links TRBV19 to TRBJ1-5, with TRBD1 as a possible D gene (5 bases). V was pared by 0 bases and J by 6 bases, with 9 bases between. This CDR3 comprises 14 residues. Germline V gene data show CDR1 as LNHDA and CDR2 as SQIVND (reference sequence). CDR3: CASSIDIGAQPQHF. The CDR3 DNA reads TGTGCCAGTAGTATAGATATAGGGGCTCAGCCCCAGCATTTT.

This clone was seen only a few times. CDR3: CASSIRRGSEQYF. In nucleotides, the CDR3 is TGTGCCAGTAGTATTAGAAGAGGGAGTGAGCAGTACTTC. The rearrangement joins TRBV19 to TRBJ2-7; weak D call: TRBD2 (5 bases). This CDR3 region has 13 residues. The V end was cut by 3 bases, the J end by 7 bases, with 13 bases between. Germline values: CDR1 LNHDA, CDR2 SQIVND (reference sequence).

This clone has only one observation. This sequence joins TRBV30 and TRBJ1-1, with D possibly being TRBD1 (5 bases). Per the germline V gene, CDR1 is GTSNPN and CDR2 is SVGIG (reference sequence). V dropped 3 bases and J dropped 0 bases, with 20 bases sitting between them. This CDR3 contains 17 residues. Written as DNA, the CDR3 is TGTGCCTGGAGATCTGCCACCTTAAGGGGCTTGAACACTGAAGCTTTCTTT. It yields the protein CAWRSATLRGLNTEAFF.

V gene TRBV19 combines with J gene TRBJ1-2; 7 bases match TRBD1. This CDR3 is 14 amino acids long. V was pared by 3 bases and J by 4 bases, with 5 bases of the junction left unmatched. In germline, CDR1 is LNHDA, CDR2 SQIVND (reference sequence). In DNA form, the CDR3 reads TGTGCCAGTAGTATGACAGGGATCTCCTATGGCTACACCTTC. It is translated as CASSMTGISYGYTF.

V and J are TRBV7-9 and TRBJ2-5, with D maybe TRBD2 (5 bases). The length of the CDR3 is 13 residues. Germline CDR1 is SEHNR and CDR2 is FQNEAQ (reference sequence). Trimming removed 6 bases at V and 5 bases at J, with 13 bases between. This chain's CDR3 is CASRRTSRETQYF. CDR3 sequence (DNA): TGTGCCAGCAGGCGGACTTCTCGGGAGACCCAGTACTTC.

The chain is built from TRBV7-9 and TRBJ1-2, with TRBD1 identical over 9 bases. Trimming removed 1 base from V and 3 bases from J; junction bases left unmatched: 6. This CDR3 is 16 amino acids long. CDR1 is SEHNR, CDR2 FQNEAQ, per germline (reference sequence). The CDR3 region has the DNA TGTGCCAGCAGCTTAGTGACAGGGGGAGTGTACTATGGCTACACCTTC. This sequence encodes CASSLVTGGVYYGYTF. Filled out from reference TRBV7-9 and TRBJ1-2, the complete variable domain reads DTGVSQNPRHKITKRGQNVTFRCDPISEHNRLYWYRQTLGQGPEFLTYFQNEAQLEKSRLLSDRFSAERPKGSFSTLEIQRTEQGDSAMYLCASSLVTGGVYYGYTFGSGTRLTVV.

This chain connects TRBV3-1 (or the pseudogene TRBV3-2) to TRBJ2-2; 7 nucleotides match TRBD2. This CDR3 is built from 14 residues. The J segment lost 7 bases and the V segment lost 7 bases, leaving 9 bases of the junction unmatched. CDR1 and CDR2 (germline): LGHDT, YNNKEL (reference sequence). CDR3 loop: CASKVGGSGGELFF. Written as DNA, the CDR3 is TGTGCCAGCAAGGTCGGGGGGTCGGGCGGGGAGCTGTTTTTT.

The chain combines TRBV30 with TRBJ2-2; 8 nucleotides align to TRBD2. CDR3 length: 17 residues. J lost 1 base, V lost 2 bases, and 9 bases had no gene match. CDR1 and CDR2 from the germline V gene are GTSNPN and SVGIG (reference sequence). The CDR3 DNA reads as TGTGCCTGGAGTCCGAAAAGGAGCGGGAGGAACACCGGGGAGCTGTTTTTT. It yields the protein CAWSPKRSGRNTGELFF.

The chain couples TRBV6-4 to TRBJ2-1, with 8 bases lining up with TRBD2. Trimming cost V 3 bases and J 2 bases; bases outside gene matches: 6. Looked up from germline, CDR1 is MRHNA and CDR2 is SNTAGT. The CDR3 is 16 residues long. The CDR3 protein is CASSEGAGGPYNEQFF. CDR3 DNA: TGTGCCAGCAGTGAAGGGGCGGGAGGTCCCTACAATGAGCAGTTCTTC.

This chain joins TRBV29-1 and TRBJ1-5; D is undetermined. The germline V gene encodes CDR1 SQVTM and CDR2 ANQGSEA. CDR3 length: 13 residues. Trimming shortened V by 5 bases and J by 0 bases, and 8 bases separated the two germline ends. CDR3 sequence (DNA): TGCAGCGTTCTCCCAGATAGCAATCAGCCCCAGCATTTT. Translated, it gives CSVLPDSNQPQHF.

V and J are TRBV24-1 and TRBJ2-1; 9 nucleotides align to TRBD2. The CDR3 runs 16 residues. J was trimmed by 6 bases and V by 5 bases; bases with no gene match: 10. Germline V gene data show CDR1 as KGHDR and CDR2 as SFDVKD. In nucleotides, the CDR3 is TGTGCCACCAGTGCCGTGACTAGCGGTGGATTCAATGAGCAGTTCTTC. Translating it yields CATSAVTSGGFNEQFF.

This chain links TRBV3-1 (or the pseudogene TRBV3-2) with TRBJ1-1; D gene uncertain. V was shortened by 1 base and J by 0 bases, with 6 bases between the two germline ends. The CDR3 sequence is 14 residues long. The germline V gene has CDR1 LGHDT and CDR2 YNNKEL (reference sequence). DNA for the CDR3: TGTGCCAGCAGCCAAGCAGCGGTGAACACTGAAGCTTTCTTT. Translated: CASSQAAVNTEAFF.

CDR3 in amino acids: CAWSPSGANYGYTF. Here the CDR3 DNA reads TGTGCCTGGAGCCCGTCGGGGGCTAACTATGGCTACACCTTC. This chain joins TRBV30 and TRBJ1-2, with a weak D call TRBD1 (5 bases). V gave up 3 bases and J gave up 0 bases, with 11 bases separating them. This CDR3 has 14 residues. Germline V gene data show CDR1 as GTSNPN and CDR2 as SVGIG (reference sequence).

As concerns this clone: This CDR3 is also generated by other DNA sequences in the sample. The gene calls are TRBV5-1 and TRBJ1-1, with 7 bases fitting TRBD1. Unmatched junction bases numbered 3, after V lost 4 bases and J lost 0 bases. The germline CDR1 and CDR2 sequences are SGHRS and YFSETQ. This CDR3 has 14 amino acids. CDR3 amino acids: CASSQGQLNTEAFF. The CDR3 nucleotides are TGCGCCAGCAGCCAGGGACAGTTGAACACTGAAGCTTTCTTT.

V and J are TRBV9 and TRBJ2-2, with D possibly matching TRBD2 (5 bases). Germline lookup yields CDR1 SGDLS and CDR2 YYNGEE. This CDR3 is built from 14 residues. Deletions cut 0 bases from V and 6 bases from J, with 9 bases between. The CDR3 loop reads CASSVVERPGELFF. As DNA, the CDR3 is TGTGCCAGCAGCGTAGTTGAGCGGCCCGGGGAGCTGTTTTTT.

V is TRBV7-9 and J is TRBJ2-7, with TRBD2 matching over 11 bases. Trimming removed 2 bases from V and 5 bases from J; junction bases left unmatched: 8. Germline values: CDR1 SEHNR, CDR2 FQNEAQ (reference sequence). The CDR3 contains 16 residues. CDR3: CASSLSSGRAADEQYF. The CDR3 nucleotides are TGTGCCAGCAGCTTAAGTAGCGGGAGGGCAGCGGACGAGCAGTACTTC.